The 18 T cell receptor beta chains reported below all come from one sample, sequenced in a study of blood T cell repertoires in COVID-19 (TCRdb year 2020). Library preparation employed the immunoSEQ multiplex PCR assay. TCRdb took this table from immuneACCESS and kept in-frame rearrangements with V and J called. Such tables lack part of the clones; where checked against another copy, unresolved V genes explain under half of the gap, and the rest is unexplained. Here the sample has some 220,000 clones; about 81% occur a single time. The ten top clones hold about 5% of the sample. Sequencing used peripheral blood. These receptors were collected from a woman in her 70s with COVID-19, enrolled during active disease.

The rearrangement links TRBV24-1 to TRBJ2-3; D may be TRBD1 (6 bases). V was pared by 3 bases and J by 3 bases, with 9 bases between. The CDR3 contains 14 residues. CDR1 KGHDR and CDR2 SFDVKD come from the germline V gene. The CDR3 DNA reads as TGTGCCACCAGTGATCCAACAGGGACAGATACGCAGTATTTT. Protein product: CATSDPTGTDTQYF.

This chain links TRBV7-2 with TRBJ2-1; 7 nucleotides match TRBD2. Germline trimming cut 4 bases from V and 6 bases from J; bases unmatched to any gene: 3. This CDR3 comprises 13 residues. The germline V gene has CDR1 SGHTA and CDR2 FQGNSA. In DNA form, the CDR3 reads TGTGCCAGCAGCTCAACTAGCGTCAATGAGCAGTTCTTC. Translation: CASSSTSVNEQFF.

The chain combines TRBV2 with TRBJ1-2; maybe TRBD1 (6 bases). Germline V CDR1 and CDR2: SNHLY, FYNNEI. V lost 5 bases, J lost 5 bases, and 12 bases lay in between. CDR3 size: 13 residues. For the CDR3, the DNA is TGTGCCAGCAGTAAACAGGGAGGGTATGGCTACACCTTC. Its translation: CASSKQGGYGYTF. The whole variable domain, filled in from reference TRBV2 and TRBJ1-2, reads EPEVTQTPSHQVTQMGQEVILRCVPISNHLYFYWYRQILGQKVEFLVSFYNNEISEKSEIFDDQFSVERPDGSNFTLKIRSTKLEDSAMYFCASSKQGGYGYTFGSGTRLTVV.

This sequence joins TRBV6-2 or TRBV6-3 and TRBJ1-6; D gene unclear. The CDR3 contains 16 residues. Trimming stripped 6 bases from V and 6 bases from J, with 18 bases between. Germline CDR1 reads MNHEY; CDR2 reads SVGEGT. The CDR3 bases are TGTGCCAGCAGCAGCCATGCAGAGGCTCTTAATTCACCCCTCCACTTT. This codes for CASSSHAEALNSPLHF.

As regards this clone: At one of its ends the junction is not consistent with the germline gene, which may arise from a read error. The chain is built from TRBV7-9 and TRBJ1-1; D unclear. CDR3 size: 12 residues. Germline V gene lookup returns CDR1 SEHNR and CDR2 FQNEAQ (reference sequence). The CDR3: CASSPAVEASEF. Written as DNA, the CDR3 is TGTGCCAGCAGCCCCGCGGTAGAGGCCTCTGAATTT.

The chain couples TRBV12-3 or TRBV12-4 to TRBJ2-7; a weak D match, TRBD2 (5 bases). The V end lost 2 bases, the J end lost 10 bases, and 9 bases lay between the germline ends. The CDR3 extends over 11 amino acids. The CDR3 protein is CASSLRGFQYF. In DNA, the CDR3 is TGTGCCAGCAGTTTAAGAGGGTTTCAGTACTTC.

The CDR3 sequence: CASSFRDLREGREETQYF. CDR3 nucleotide sequence: TGTGCCAGCAGCTTTCGCGATTTGAGGGAGGGCCGAGAAGAGACCCAGTACTTC. The V and J genes are TRBV7-6 and TRBJ2-5; 7 bases map to TRBD2. V dropped 3 bases and J dropped 3; count of bases not matched to a gene: 16. Germline CDR1 SGHVS, CDR2 FNYEAQ. This CDR3 has 18 amino acids. Full variable domain (rest looked up from reference TRBV7-6 and TRBJ2-5): GAGVSQSPRYKVTKRGQDVALRCDPISGHVSLYWYRQALGQGPEFLTYFNYEAQQDKSGLPNDRFSAERPEGSISTLTIQRTEQRDSAMYRCASSFRDLREGREETQYFGPGTRLLVL.

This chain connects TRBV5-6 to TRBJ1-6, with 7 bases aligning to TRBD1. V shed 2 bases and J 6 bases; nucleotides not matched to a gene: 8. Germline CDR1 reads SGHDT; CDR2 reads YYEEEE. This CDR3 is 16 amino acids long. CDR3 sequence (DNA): TGTGCCAGCAGCTTACGCACCGGGACAGCTAATTCACCCCTCCACTTT. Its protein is CASSLRTGTANSPLHF.

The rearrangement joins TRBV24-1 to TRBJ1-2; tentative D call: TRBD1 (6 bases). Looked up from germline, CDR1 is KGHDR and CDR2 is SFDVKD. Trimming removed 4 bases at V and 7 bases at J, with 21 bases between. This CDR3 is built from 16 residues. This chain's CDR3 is CATSESDSRFFRGYTF. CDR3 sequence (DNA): TGTGCCACCAGTGAGTCGGACAGTAGATTTTTCCGTGGCTACACCTTC.

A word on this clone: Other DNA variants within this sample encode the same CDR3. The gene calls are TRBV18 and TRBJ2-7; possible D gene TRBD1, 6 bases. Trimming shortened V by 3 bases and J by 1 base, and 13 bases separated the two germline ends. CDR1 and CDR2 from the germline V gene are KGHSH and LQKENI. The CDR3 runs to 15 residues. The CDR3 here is CASSPGQPNSYEQYF. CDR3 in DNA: TGTGCCAGCTCACCTGGACAGCCGAATTCCTACGAGCAGTACTTC.

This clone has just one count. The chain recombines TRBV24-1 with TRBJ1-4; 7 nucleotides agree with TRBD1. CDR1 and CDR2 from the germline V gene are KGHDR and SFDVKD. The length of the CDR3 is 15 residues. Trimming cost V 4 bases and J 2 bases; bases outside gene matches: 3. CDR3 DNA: TGTGCCACCAGTGACCGACAGGGCACTAATGAAAAACTGTTTTTT. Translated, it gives CATSDRQGTNEKLFF.

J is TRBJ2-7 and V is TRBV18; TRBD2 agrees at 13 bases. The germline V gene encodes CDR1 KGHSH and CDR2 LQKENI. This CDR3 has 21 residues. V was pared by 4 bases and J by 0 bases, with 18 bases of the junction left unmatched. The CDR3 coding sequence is TGTGCCAGCTCACAGACAGGGTTTCCAGGGACTAGCGGGGCCTACTCCTACGAGCAGTACTTC. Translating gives CASSQTGFPGTSGAYSYEQYF.

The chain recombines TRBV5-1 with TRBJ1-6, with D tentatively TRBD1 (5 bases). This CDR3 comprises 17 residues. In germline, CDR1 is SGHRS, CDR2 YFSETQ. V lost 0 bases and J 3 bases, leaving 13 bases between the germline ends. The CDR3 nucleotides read TGCGCCAGCAGCTTGGAGGGGTTCCCTCTCTATAATTCACCCCTCCACTTT. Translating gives CASSLEGFPLYNSPLHF. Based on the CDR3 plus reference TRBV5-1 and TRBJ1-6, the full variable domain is KAGVTQTPRYLIKTRGQQVTLSCSPISGHRSVSWYQQTPGQGLQFLFEYFSETQRNKGNFPGRFSGRQFSNSRSEMNVSTLELGDSALYLCASSLEGFPLYNSPLHFGNGTRLTVT.

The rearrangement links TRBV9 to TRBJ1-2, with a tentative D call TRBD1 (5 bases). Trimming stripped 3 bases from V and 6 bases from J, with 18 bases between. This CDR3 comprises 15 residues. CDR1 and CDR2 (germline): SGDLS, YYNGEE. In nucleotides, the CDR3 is TGTGCCAGCAGCGACAGCACGGGGGTTGGCCATGGCTACACCTTC. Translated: CASSDSTGVGHGYTF.

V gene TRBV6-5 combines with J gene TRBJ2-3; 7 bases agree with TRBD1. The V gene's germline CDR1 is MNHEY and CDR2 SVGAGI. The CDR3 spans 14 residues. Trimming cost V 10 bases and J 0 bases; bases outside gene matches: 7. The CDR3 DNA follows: TGTGCCATCTTAGACAGGGCGAGCACAGATACGCAGTATTTT. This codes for CAILDRASTDTQYF.

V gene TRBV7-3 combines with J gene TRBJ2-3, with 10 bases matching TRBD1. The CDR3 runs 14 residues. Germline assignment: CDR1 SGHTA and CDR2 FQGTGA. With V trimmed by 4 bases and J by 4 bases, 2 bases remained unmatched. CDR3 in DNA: TGTGCCAGCAGCTCGACAGGGGGCGCAGATACGCAGTATTTT. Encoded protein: CASSSTGGADTQYF. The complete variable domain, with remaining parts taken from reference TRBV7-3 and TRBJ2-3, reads GAGVSQTPSNKVTEKGKYVELRCDPISGHTALYWYRQSLGQGPEFLIYFQGTGAADDSGLPNDRFFAVRPEGSVSTLKIQRTERGDSAVYLCASSSTGGADTQYFGPGTRLTVL.

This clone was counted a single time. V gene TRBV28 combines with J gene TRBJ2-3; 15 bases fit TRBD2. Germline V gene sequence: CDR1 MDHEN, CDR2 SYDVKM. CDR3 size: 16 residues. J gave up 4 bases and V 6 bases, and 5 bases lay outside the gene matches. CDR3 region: CASSRTSGRASDTQYF. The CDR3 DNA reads TGTGCCAGCAGCCGGACTAGCGGGAGGGCCTCAGATACGCAGTATTTT. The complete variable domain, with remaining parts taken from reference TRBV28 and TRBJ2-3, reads DVKVTQSSRYLVKRTGEKVFLECVQDMDHENMFWYRQDPGLGLRLIYFSYDVKMKEKGDIPEGYSVSREKKERFSLILESASTNQTSMYLCASSRTSGRASDTQYFGPGTRLTVL.

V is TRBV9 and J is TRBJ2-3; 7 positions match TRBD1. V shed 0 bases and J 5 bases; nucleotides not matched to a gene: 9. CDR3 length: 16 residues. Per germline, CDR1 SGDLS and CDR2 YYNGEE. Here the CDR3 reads CASSVAEGAIIDTQYF. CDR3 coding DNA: TGTGCCAGCAGCGTAGCTGAGGGGGCCATTATAGATACGCAGTATTTT. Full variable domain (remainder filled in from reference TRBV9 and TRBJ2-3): DSGVTQTPKHLITATGQRVTLRCSPRSGDLSVYWYQQSLDQGLQFLIQYYNGEERAKGNILERFSAQQFPDLHSELNLSSLELGDSALYFCASSVAEGAIIDTQYFGPGTRLTVL.